These 15 T cell receptor beta chains originate from one sample sequenced in a study of cytomegalovirus exposure and HLA in healthy donors. Using immunoSEQ multiplex PCR, the repertoire was profiled, and TCRdb retains in-frame clones only, with some absent. The sample contains about 150,000 clones, about 89% of which appear only once. The source material was PBMCs. The origin of the receptors is a man between 18 and 29 years old in good health and CMV-seronegative.

This chain uses TRBV7-8 with TRBJ2-2; D might be TRBD2 (6 bases). V lost 5 bases, J lost 1 base, and 20 bases lay in between. CDR1 and CDR2 (germline): SGHVS, FQNEAQ. The CDR3 length is 18 residues. The CDR3 region is CASSPPAGLARNTGELFF. In nucleotides, the CDR3 is TGTGCCAGCAGCCCTCCGGCGGGGCTAGCGAGGAACACCGGGGAGCTGTTTTTT.

This clone was recorded a few times. The rearrangement links TRBV7-6 to TRBJ2-7; possibly TRBD2 for D (6 bases). Trimming pared 0 bases from V and 2 bases from J, leaving 8 bases between. The CDR3 is made up of 14 amino acids. The germline gives CDR1 SGHVS, CDR2 FNYEAQ. DNA for the CDR3: TGTGCCAGCAGCTTAGCGGGGAGGACCTACGAGCAGTACTTC. Translated, it gives CASSLAGRTYEQYF.

The chain recombines TRBV19 with TRBJ1-5; 7 nucleotides align to TRBD1. The germline V gene encodes CDR1 LNHDA and CDR2 SQIVND (reference sequence). V trimming: 5 bases; J trimming: 4 bases; junction bases outside the gene matches: 11. The CDR3 totals 16 residues. The CDR3 bases are TGTGCCAGTAGTCCGACGACAGGGCGGCGAAATCAGCCCCAGCATTTT. It codes for CASSPTTGRRNQPQHF.

The gene calls are TRBV5-6 and TRBJ2-2, with TRBD2 matching 8 bases. V gave up 2 bases and J gave up 1 base; unmatched junction bases: 7. This CDR3 has 17 amino acids. Germline V gives CDR1 SGHDT, CDR2 YYEEEE. This CDR3 is CASSLRPSGLNTGELFF. In DNA form, the CDR3 reads TGTGCCAGCAGCTTACGACCTAGCGGGTTGAACACCGGGGAGCTGTTTTTT.

The chain links TRBV15 to TRBJ2-1, with D possibly TRBD2 on 6 matching bases. Germline V gives CDR1 LNHNV, CDR2 YYDKDF (reference sequence). V was cut by 3 bases and J by 0 bases, with 18 bases left in between. CDR3 length: 18 residues. CDR3 nucleotides: TGTGCCACCAGCAGTAGAGGGCTAGCGAGAAGCTCCTACAATGAGCAGTTCTTC. Translation gives CATSSRGLARSSYNEQFF.

The chain is built from TRBV29-1 and TRBJ2-7; a possible D gene is TRBD2 (7 bases). The CDR3 is made up of 11 amino acids. The germline CDR1 and CDR2 sequences are SQVTM and ANQGSEA. Trimming removed 4 bases at V and 7 bases at J, with 11 bases between. The CDR3 sequence: CSVGRGGEQYV. The CDR3 bases are TGCAGCGTTGGGAGGGGGGGTGAGCAGTACGTC.

V usage is TRBV7-3 and J usage is TRBJ2-2; tentatively, D is TRBD1 (6 bases). The germline gives CDR1 SGHTA, CDR2 FQGTGA. The CDR3 consists of 15 residues. V was trimmed by 5 bases and J by 4 bases, leaving 14 bases between them. CDR3 DNA: TGTGCCAGCAGCCAACAGGGAAGGGGCACCGGGGAGCTGTTTTTT. Amino acids: CASSQQGRGTGELFF.

This clone turned up a few times. The rearrangement links TRBV7-9 to TRBJ2-7, with TRBD1 as a possible D gene (5 bases). V lost 4 bases and J 7 bases, leaving 17 bases between the germline ends. Germline values: CDR1 SEHNR, CDR2 FQNEAQ (reference sequence). The CDR3 consists of 14 residues. The DNA of the CDR3 is TGTGCCAGCAGCTCGACTGGGGCAGGGTTGGAGCAGTACGTC. It specifies CASSSTGAGLEQYV.

The J gene is TRBJ1-2, the V gene TRBV2, with 7 bases aligning to TRBD1. The CDR3 has 14 amino acids. The germline V gene encodes CDR1 SNHLY and CDR2 FYNNEI. Trimming took 7 bases from V and 1 from J; bases not matched to a gene: 6. The CDR3 loop reads CASTYSGGNYGYTF. DNA of the CDR3: TGTGCCAGCACTTACTCAGGGGGTAACTATGGCTACACCTTC. Filled out from reference TRBV2 and TRBJ1-2, the complete variable domain reads EPEVTQTPSHQVTQMGQEVILRCVPISNHLYFYWYRQILGQKVEFLVSFYNNEISEKSEIFDDQFSVERPDGSNFTLKIRSTKLEDSAMYFCASTYSGGNYGYTFGSGTRLTVV.

This sequence joins TRBV10-3 and TRBJ1-2, with 8 bases identical to TRBD1. Germline CDR1 ENHRY, CDR2 SYGVKD. V shed 7 bases, J shed 6 bases, and the junction held 7 bases outside the gene matches. CDR3 size: 13 residues. CDR3 amino acids: CAINTPTGDGYTF. The DNA of the CDR3 is TGTGCCATCAACACTCCGACAGGGGATGGCTACACCTTC.

The gene calls are TRBV4-1 and TRBJ2-3, with TRBD2 matching over 12 bases. Per the germline V gene, CDR1 is MGHRA and CDR2 is YSYEKL. The trim removed 0 bases at V and 3 bases at J, leaving 10 bases unmatched. The CDR3 runs to 19 residues. The CDR3 region is CASSQDWETSGSSTDTQYF. Here the CDR3 DNA reads TGCGCCAGCAGCCAAGATTGGGAGACTAGCGGGAGTTCGACAGATACGCAGTATTTT.

The rearrangement joins TRBV29-1 to TRBJ1-1, with D maybe TRBD1 (6 bases). Germline CDR1 is SQVTM and CDR2 is ANQGSEA. Deletions cut 7 bases from V and 11 bases from J, with 20 bases between. The CDR3 is 12 amino acids. The CDR3 region has the DNA TGCAGCGCGACCGGGACACAAAAAGGGGCTTTCTTT. It codes for CSATGTQKGAFF.

A single count supports this clone. The chain links TRBV7-3 to TRBJ1-1; D is uncertain. Germline V gene lookup returns CDR1 SGHTA and CDR2 FQGTGA. The length of the CDR3 is 15 residues. V lost 1 base and J 5 bases, leaving 14 bases between the germline ends. In DNA form, the CDR3 reads TGTGCCAGCAGCTTAATCGGCGGGGAAAGGACTGAAGCTTTCTTT. Translated: CASSLIGGERTEAFF.

For the CDR3, the DNA is TGTGCCACCAGAGGGGACAGGGGGCACTACGAGCAGTACTTC. Its protein is CATRGDRGHYEQYF. The chain has TRBV15 and TRBJ2-7; 12 bases fit TRBD1. Per the germline V gene, CDR1 is LNHNV and CDR2 is YYDKDF (reference sequence). The V segment lost 6 bases and the J segment 3 bases; nucleotides outside the gene matches: 3. The CDR3 runs 14 residues.

The DNA for the CDR3 is TGTGCCAGCAGCTTACAGGGCCATGAGCAGTTCTTC. Its translation is CASSLQGHEQFF. The chain joins TRBV7-3 to TRBJ2-1; tentative D call: TRBD1 (5 bases). The CDR3 runs 12 residues. V lost 2 bases and J 8 bases, leaving 7 bases between the germline ends. CDR1 is SGHTA and CDR2 is FQGTGA in the germline V gene.